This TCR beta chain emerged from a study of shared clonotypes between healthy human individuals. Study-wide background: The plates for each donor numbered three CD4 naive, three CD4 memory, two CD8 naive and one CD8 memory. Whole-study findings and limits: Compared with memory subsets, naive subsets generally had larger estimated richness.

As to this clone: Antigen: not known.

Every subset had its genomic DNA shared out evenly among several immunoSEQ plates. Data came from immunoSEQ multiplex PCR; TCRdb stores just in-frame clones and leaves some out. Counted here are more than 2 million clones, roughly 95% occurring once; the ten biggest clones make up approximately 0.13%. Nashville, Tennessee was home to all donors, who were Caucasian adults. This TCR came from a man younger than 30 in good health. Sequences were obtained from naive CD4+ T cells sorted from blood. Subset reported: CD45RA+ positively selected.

The CDR3 loop is CASSLEGSNGAFF. The CDR3 DNA reads as TGTGCCAGCAGCCTTGAAGGGAGCAACGGAGCTTTCTTT. The genes are TRBV6-6 and TRBJ1-1; no clear D gene. The CDR3 contains 13 residues. Germline CDR1 is MNHNY and CDR2 is SVGAGI (reference sequence). Trimming shortened V by 6 bases and J by 10 bases, and 18 bases separated the two germline ends.